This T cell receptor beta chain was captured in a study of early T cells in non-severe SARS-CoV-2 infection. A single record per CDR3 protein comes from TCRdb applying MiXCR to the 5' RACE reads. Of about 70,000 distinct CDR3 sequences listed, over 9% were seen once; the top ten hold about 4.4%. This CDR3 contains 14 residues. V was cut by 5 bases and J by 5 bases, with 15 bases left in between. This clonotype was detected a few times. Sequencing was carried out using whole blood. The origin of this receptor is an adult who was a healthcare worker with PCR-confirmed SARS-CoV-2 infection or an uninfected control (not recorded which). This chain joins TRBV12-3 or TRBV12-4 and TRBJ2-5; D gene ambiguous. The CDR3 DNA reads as TGTGCCAGCAGTCTCGGTGGGGTCGTGGAGACCCAGTACTTC. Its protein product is CASSLGGVVETQYF.